These 29 T cell receptor beta chains were sequenced from one sample in a study of read filtering for tumor transcriptome and immune sequencing. The library was built from around 400 ng RNA with molecular barcoded adaptors for alpha/delta and beta/gamma chains. MiXCR, applied by TCRdb to the reads, yields one record per CDR3 protein. The data show some 140,000 distinct CDR3 sequences, with about 12% seen just once and around 8.3% held by the top ten. Sequenced sample: a population of CD138-negative cells sorted from bone marrow. The receptors originated from a donor at least 40 years old with multiple myeloma.

This clonotype was counted only a few times. A clone one base away is much larger, so this may be a read error. The chain is built from TRBV30 and TRBJ2-1; a possible D gene is TRBD2 (5 bases). The length of the CDR3 is 14 residues. CDR1 is GTSNPN, CDR2 SVGIG, per germline (reference sequence). V was pared by 0 bases and J by 7 bases, with 13 bases between. CDR3 region: CAWSVLWTLNEQFF. The CDR3 DNA is TGTGCCTGGAGTGTACTCTGGACTTTAAATGAGCAGTTCTTC.

This clonotype was found many times. This chain links TRBV29-1 with TRBJ2-7; D may be TRBD2 (5 bases). Trimming took off 4 bases at V and 2 bases at J, with 12 bases between the two ends. The CDR3 totals 13 residues. Germline V gene data show CDR1 as SQVTM and CDR2 as ANQGSEA. This CDR3 reads CSVVARETYEQYF. CDR3 nucleotide sequence: TGCAGCGTTGTGGCCCGGGAAACCTACGAGCAGTACTTC.

This clonotype has a count of ten or more. The V and J genes are TRBV5-1 and TRBJ2-7, with 8 bases identical to TRBD2. V shed 0 bases and J 5 bases; nucleotides not matched to a gene: 7. This CDR3 has 15 residues. The V gene's germline CDR1 is SGHRS and CDR2 YFSETQ. The CDR3 bases are TGCGCCAGCAGCTTGGAGCGTTGGACTAGCAACGAGCAGTACTTC. This codes for CASSLERWTSNEQYF.

This clonotype was detected many times. The V and J genes are TRBV5-1 and TRBJ2-5, with D possibly matching TRBD2 (5 bases). Trimming removed 4 bases from V and 0 bases from J, with 7 bases in between. CDR3 length equals 13 residues. Germline V CDR1 and CDR2: SGHRS, YFSETQ. CDR3 nucleotide sequence: TGCGCCAGCAGCCCCGGGGACCAAGAGACCCAGTACTTC. Translating it yields CASSPGDQETQYF.

The chain is built from TRBV4-3 and TRBJ2-7; the D gene is possibly TRBD2 (6 bases). Germline V CDR1 and CDR2: LGHNA, YSLEER. There are 14 residues in the CDR3. V shed 4 bases and J shed 5 bases, with 15 bases lying between them. The CDR3: CASSLREASDEQYF. CDR3 bases: TGCGCCAGCAGCCTGAGGGAGGCTAGCGACGAGCAGTACTTC.

The chain joins TRBV11-3 to TRBJ2-1; 9 bases align to TRBD2. This CDR3 comprises 17 residues. Trimming at V came to 3 bases and at J to 1 base, leaving 7 bases not matched to a gene. Germline V gene sequence: CDR1 SGHNT, CDR2 YENEEA. This CDR3 reads CASSFGSGSGSYNEQFF. The CDR3 region has the DNA TGTGCCAGCAGCTTTGGTAGCGGGAGTGGTTCCTACAATGAGCAGTTCTTC. Drawing the rest from reference TRBV11-3 and TRBJ2-1, the complete variable domain is EAGVVQSPRYKIIEKKQPVAFWCNPISGHNTLYWYLQNLGQGPELLIRYENEEAVDDSQLPKDRFSAERLKGVDSTLKIQPAELGDSAVYLCASSFGSGSGSYNEQFFGPGTRLTVL.

This clonotype was found many times. V and J are TRBV4-1 and TRBJ1-1; 8 positions agree with TRBD1. With 4 bases clipped from V and 12 bases from J, the junction kept 13 bases outside the gene matches. This CDR3 has 14 amino acids. Germline V lookup: CDR1 MGHRA, CDR2 YSYEKL. In DNA form, the CDR3 reads TGCGCCAGCAGCCTTATTGACAGGGGATCGGGAACTTTCTTT. This codes for CASSLIDRGSGTFF.

In this sample, this clonotype turned up many times. The chain employs TRBV20-1 and TRBJ1-6; weak D call: TRBD1 (5 bases). This CDR3 region has 13 residues. Per the germline V gene, CDR1 is DFQATT and CDR2 is SNEGSKA (reference sequence). V shed 6 bases and J shed 2 bases, with 8 bases lying between them. The DNA of the CDR3 is TGCAGTGCAGGGGATGCCTATAATTCACCCCTCCACTTT. It codes for CSAGDAYNSPLHF.

In its sample, this clonotype was seen many times. The CDR3 nucleotides are TGTGCCAGTACAGGACTAGCGGGAGCTATTGAGCAGTTCTTC. Translated: CASTGLAGAIEQFF. The chain combines TRBV19 with TRBJ2-1; 13 bases line up with TRBD2. The CDR3 has 14 amino acids. Germline assignment: CDR1 LNHDA and CDR2 SQIVND (reference sequence). V lost 7 bases and J lost 9; bases outside the gene matches: 6.

J is TRBJ1-5 and V is TRBV30; D is perhaps TRBD1 (6 bases). The CDR3 has 15 amino acids. Germline V gene data show CDR1 as GTSNPN and CDR2 as SVGIG (reference sequence). V was pared by 0 bases and J by 1 base, with 10 bases between. DNA of the CDR3: TGTGCCTGGAGTGTACCAGGGGTAAGCAATCAGCCCCAGCATTTT. It yields the protein CAWSVPGVSNQPQHF.

Notes on this clonotype: This likely stems from a read error, as it lies one base from a far larger clone. The chain combines TRBV7-3 with TRBJ2-1, with 15 bases that match TRBD2. The germline CDR1 and CDR2 sequences are SGHTA and FQGTGA. This CDR3 contains 18 residues. The CDR3, as DNA: TGTGCCAGCAGCTTATTGGGACTAGCGGGAGGAAACTACAATGGGCAGTTCTTC. It encodes CASSLLGLAGGNYNGQFF.

This clonotype has at least ten counts. V gene TRBV11-2 combines with J gene TRBJ2-2, with unresolved D. There are 16 residues in the CDR3. The germline V gene has CDR1 SGHAT and CDR2 FQNNGV. V shed 4 bases and J shed 5 bases, with 17 bases lying between them. The DNA for the CDR3 is TGTGCCAGCAGCTCCCCTGGGCGCGCAATAACCGGGGAGCTGTTTTTT. It encodes CASSSPGRAITGELFF.

This clonotype was seen ten or more times. This rearrangement joins TRBV5-5 to TRBJ1-1; the D gene is possibly TRBD1 (5 bases). Per the germline V gene, CDR1 is SGHKS and CDR2 is YYEKEE (reference sequence). V was pared by 7 bases and J by 0 bases, with 7 bases between. This CDR3 contains 12 residues. The chain's CDR3 is CASSDMNTEAFF. The CDR3 DNA is TGTGCCAGCTCGGACATGAACACTGAAGCTTTCTTT.

In its sample, this clonotype was seen a few times. The V call is TRBV20-1, the J call TRBJ1-2, with a tentative D call TRBD1 (5 bases). Germline CDR1 reads DFQATT; CDR2 reads SNEGSKA (reference sequence). Between the trimmed V and J ends, which lost 2 bases and 1 base, there was a span of 11 bases. This CDR3 has 14 amino acids. In DNA, the CDR3 is TGCAGTGCTAGAAAGTACAGGAGTAACTATGGCTACACCTTC. Protein sequence: CSARKYRSNYGYTF.

In this sample, this clonotype turned up once. This could be a read error, since a much larger clone is one nucleotide away. This chain connects TRBV19 to TRBJ1-5; TRBD1 matches at 9 bases. Trimming took 11 bases from V and 5 from J; bases not matched to a gene: 7. The CDR3 consists of 13 residues. Per germline, CDR1 LNHDA and CDR2 SQIVND (reference sequence). The CDR3 region is CAGKRTGDQPQHF. The CDR3 bases are TGTGCCGGTAAGAGGACAGGGGATCAGCCCCAGCATTTT.

In this sample, this clonotype turned up a few times. A much larger clone lies one base from this, so it may be a read error. Written as DNA, the CDR3 is TGTGCCAGCAGCGCCTCGCTAGCGGGAGACCAAGAGACCCAGTACTTC. Residues: CASSASLAGDQETQYF. The chain employs TRBV9 and TRBJ2-5; 10 positions agree with TRBD2. CDR1 and CDR2 (germline): SGDLS, YYNGEE. The CDR3 totals 16 residues. The V and J ends lost 3 bases and 0 bases, in that order; junction bases with no gene match: 5.

This clonotype has ten or more counts. The J gene is TRBJ2-7, the V gene TRBV20-1, with 9 bases lining up with TRBD2. The junction had 17 bases not matched to a gene; V was cut back by 3 bases and J by 5 bases. Per germline, CDR1 DFQATT and CDR2 SNEGSKA (reference sequence). The CDR3 has 17 amino acids. The CDR3 here is CSARGPGLAASPNEQYF. CDR3 DNA: TGCAGTGCTAGGGGTCCGGGACTAGCTGCCAGCCCCAACGAGCAGTACTTC.

This clonotype was recorded many times. The J gene is TRBJ1-1, the V gene TRBV23-1; the match to TRBD1 covers 7 bases. TRBV23-1 is labeled an ORF, and its function is uncertain. This CDR3 has 19 residues. In DNA, the CDR3 is TGCGCTCTTAACCGATCCGGGACAGACGCTTCGCCAATGAACACTGAAGCTTTCTTT. Its translation: CALNRSGTDASPMNTEAFF.

The chain employs TRBV20-1 and TRBJ2-1; tentatively, D is TRBD2 (5 bases). Germline CDR1 is DFQATT and CDR2 is SNEGSKA (reference sequence). The CDR3 extends over 14 amino acids. DNA of the CDR3: TGCAGAGCCAGAGATTCCCGGACTTACAATGAGCAGTTCTTC. Its protein product is CRARDSRTYNEQFF.

In its sample, this clonotype was seen many times. CDR3 sequence: CASGLGRDEQYF. In DNA form, the CDR3 reads TGTGCTAGTGGTTTGGGCCGGGACGAGCAGTACTTC. The chain links TRBV12-5 to TRBJ2-7; no reliable D call. CDR1 LGHNT and CDR2 FRNRAP come from the germline V gene. The CDR3 runs to 12 residues. The V gene lost 1 base and the J gene lost 5 bases, with 6 bases spanning the gap.

The chain uses TRBV10-3 and TRBJ2-5; perhaps TRBD1 as D (6 bases). CDR3 length: 12 residues. Germline CDR1 reads ENHRY; CDR2 reads SYGVKD. The V end lost 8 bases, the J end lost 2 bases, and 9 bases lay between the germline ends. The CDR3 bases are TGTGCCATCGGACAGCCTCAAGAGACCCAGTACTTC. Amino acids: CAIGQPQETQYF.

This clonotype showed up many times. A junction end diverges from the germline sequence, so it may reflect a read error. J is TRBJ2-1 and V is TRBV20-1, with TRBD2 matching over 8 bases. The CDR3 totals 15 residues. CDR1 is DFQATT, CDR2 SNEGSKA, per germline (reference sequence). Here the CDR3 reads CSARGGSGRRNGQFF. The CDR3 DNA follows: TGCAGTGCTAGAGGGGGGAGCGGGAGAAGAAATGGGCAGTTCTTC.

This clonotype has only one observation. A far larger clone is a single base away, which makes a read error likely. This chain links TRBV6-2 or TRBV6-3 with TRBJ1-1, with D uncertain. Germline lookup yields CDR1 MNHEY and CDR2 SVGEGT. The CDR3 extends over 13 amino acids. CDR3 nucleotides: TGTGCCGGCAGTTTCCGGGAAAACACTGAAGCTTTCTTT. Protein sequence: CAGSFRENTEAFF.

This clonotype has ten or more counts. The V call is TRBV19, the J call TRBJ2-6; D is unclear. Germline CDR1 LNHDA, CDR2 SQIVND (reference sequence). This CDR3 is built from 15 residues. V gave up 1 base and J gave up 2 bases, with 6 bases separating them. Here the CDR3 reads CASSIGSTGANVLTF. The DNA of the CDR3 is TGTGCCAGTAGTATAGGGTCGACTGGGGCCAACGTCCTGACTTTC. The full variable domain, its missing parts supplied by reference TRBV19 and TRBJ2-6, is DGGITQSPKYLFRKEGQNVTLSCEQNLNHDAMYWYRQDPGQGLRLIYYSQIVNDFQKGDIAEGYSVSREKKESFPLTVTSAQKNPTAFYLCASSIGSTGANVLTFGAGSRLTVL.

Many counts were recorded for this clonotype. The genes are TRBV11-3 and TRBJ1-1, with 12 positions matching TRBD1. CDR1 SGHNT and CDR2 YENEEA come from the germline V gene. With V trimmed by 3 bases and J by 10 bases, 6 bases remained unmatched. The CDR3 is 14 amino acids. The CDR3 is CASSFPGQGAGAFF. CDR3 DNA sequence: TGTGCCAGCAGCTTTCCGGGACAGGGGGCTGGAGCTTTCTTT.

The table lists this clonotype with many counts. The chain employs TRBV24-1 and TRBJ2-1, with 7 nucleotides matching TRBD2. The CDR3 covers 14 residues. V lost 9 bases, J lost 2 bases, and 6 bases stayed unmatched. In germline, CDR1 is KGHDR, CDR2 SFDVKD. CDR3 loop: CATRGDGPYNEQFF. In DNA, the CDR3 is TGTGCCACCCGGGGGGACGGCCCCTACAATGAGCAGTTCTTC.

At least ten counts were recorded for this clonotype. The V call is TRBV19, the J call TRBJ2-1; possible D gene TRBD2, 5 bases. Germline-derived CDR1 and CDR2 are LNHDA and SQIVND (reference sequence). CDR3 length equals 18 residues. The germline V and J ends were trimmed by 1 base and 1 base, with 17 bases remaining between them. In DNA form, the CDR3 reads TGTGCCAGTAGTATAGGTAGTGGCGGGTTGACTTCCTACAATGAGCAGTTCTTC. Its translation is CASSIGSGGLTSYNEQFF. Full variable domain (remainder filled in from reference TRBV19 and TRBJ2-1): DGGITQSPKYLFRKEGQNVTLSCEQNLNHDAMYWYRQDPGQGLRLIYYSQIVNDFQKGDIAEGYSVSREKKESFPLTVTSAQKNPTAFYLCASSIGSGGLTSYNEQFFGPGTRLTVL.

This clonotype has at least ten counts. This chain connects TRBV5-1 to TRBJ1-6, with 12 nucleotides matching TRBD1. CDR3 size: 16 residues. Germline V lookup: CDR1 SGHRS, CDR2 YFSETQ. With V trimmed by 0 bases and J by 14 bases, 9 bases remained unmatched. CDR3 coding DNA: TGCGCCAGCAGCTTGGATTCCGGGACAGGGGGCGCGACCCTCCACTTT. This gives the protein CASSLDSGTGGATLHF.

Note on this clonotype: At one end the junction does not follow the germline gene, possibly because of a read error. The chain links TRBV9 to TRBJ2-2; 9 bases map to TRBD2. This CDR3 has 13 amino acids. CDR1 is SGDLS, CDR2 YYNGEE, per germline. CDR3 residues: CARSVSGRGELFF. As DNA, the CDR3 is TGTGCCAGAAGCGTTAGCGGGAGAGGGGAGCTGTTTTTT.